These 18 T cell receptor beta chains originate from one sample sequenced in a study of neurological immune-mediated disorders. TCRdb processed the 5' RACE reads anew with MiXCR; each CDR3 protein has one entry. The sample includes 25,000 to 35,000 distinct CDR3 sequences, approximately 4.2% seen only once; the top ten take 23%. Material: PBMCs. The receptors here all came from a man aged 18 to 30 in good health.

There are many counts of this clonotype. This chain links TRBV7-6 with TRBJ2-5, with D unresolved. Germline CDR1 is SGHVS and CDR2 is FNYEAQ. The CDR3 totals 14 residues. The ends were cut back, 3 bases at V and 5 bases at J, with 13 bases in the middle. CDR3 coding DNA: TGTGCCAGCAGCTTGTTACCCCGGGTGGAGACCCAGTACTTC. Its protein product is CASSLLPRVETQYF.

This clonotype was seen at least ten times. V usage is TRBV10-3 and J usage is TRBJ1-1; 9 bases are a match to TRBD1. Germline values: CDR1 ENHRY, CDR2 SYGVKD. The CDR3 covers 15 residues. V shed 2 bases, J shed 5 bases, and the junction held 6 bases outside the gene matches. The CDR3 bases are TGTGCCATCAGTGAGCCGGGACAGGGTGGGACTGAAGCTTTCTTT. It specifies CAISEPGQGGTEAFF.

This clonotype was counted ten times or more. The CDR3 region is CASSLFGQGVPGTEAFF. The DNA of the CDR3 is TGTGCCAGCAGCCTGTTCGGACAGGGGGTTCCGGGCACTGAAGCTTTCTTT. The V call is TRBV5-6, the J call TRBJ1-1, with 10 bases lining up with TRBD1. V shed 4 bases and J 4 bases; nucleotides not matched to a gene: 13. CDR3 length equals 17 residues. CDR1 and CDR2 from the germline V gene are SGHDT and YYEEEE.

This clonotype was counted at least ten times. V gene TRBV3-1 combines with J gene TRBJ1-1; TRBD1 is a possible D gene (5 bases). Germline CDR1 and CDR2: LGHDT and YNNKEL (reference sequence). The CDR3 consists of 14 residues. V was shortened by 3 bases and J by 4 bases, with 12 bases between the two germline ends. The CDR3 bases are TGTGCCAGCAGCCACGGGGGGTTTAGCACTGAAGCTTTCTTT. It translates to CASSHGGFSTEAFF. Full variable domain (outside the CDR3, taken from reference TRBV3-1 and TRBJ1-1): DTAVSQTPKYLVTQMGNDKSIKCEQNLGHDTMYWYKQDSKKFLKIMFSYNNKELIINETVPNRFSPKSPDKAHLNLHINSLELGDSAVYFCASSHGGFSTEAFFGQGTRLTVV.

This clonotype was recorded at least ten times. V and J are TRBV10-3 and TRBJ2-5; D may be TRBD1 or TRBD2 (7 bases each). Germline CDR1 is ENHRY and CDR2 is SYGVKD. The CDR3 is 16 residues long. V was pared by 3 bases and J by 2 bases, with 16 bases between. The CDR3 loop is CAISDWEGAAQETQYF. Written as DNA, the CDR3 is TGTGCCATCAGTGATTGGGAGGGGGCAGCTCAAGAGACCCAGTACTTC.

The sample holds many counts of this clonotype. V usage is TRBV5-1 and J usage is TRBJ1-2, with 8 bases fitting TRBD1. J was trimmed by 3 bases and V by 5 bases; bases with no gene match: 9. Germline assignment: CDR1 SGHRS and CDR2 YFSETQ. The CDR3 extends over 15 amino acids. CDR3 in amino acids: CASRDGQGGDYGYTF. As DNA, the CDR3 is TGCGCCAGCAGAGATGGACAGGGCGGGGACTATGGCTACACCTTC.

This clonotype was detected many times. The chain couples TRBV6-5 to TRBJ1-4; the D gene is possibly TRBD1 (6 bases). Germline loops: CDR1 MNHEY, CDR2 SVGAGI. V was shortened by 1 base and J by 6 bases, with 9 bases between the two germline ends. This CDR3 has 14 residues. The CDR3: CASSYFHRDEKLFF. Here the CDR3 DNA reads TGTGCCAGCAGTTACTTCCACAGGGATGAAAAACTGTTTTTT.

As concerns this clonotype: It is likely a read error, because the conserved phenylalanine at the end of the CDR3 is missing. The J gene is TRBJ2-1, the V gene TRBV12-3 or TRBV12-4; 9 bases fit TRBD2. The V gene end was trimmed by 6 bases and the J gene end by 12 bases; junction bases not matched to a gene: 18. This CDR3 spans 16 amino acids. CDR3 nucleotide sequence: TGTGCCAGCAGCCAGTCTAGCGGGGTGATTCGGTATGGGCAGTTCCTT. Its translation: CASSQSSGVIRYGQFL.

This clonotype has at least ten counts. DNA for the CDR3: TGTGCCACCCGGACTGAACTAAATTCACCCCTCCACTTT. Translation gives CATRTELNSPLHF. The V and J genes are TRBV6-1 and TRBJ1-6; D is undetermined. V was trimmed by 10 bases and J by 7 bases, leaving 14 bases between them. The V gene's germline CDR1 is MNHNS and CDR2 SASEGT. The CDR3 consists of 13 residues.

This clonotype showed up many times. The V call is TRBV20-1, the J call TRBJ1-1; D is possibly TRBD1 (6 bases). Germline CDR1 and CDR2: DFQATT and SNEGSKA (reference sequence). Trimming removed 0 bases from V and 8 bases from J, with 16 bases in between. This CDR3 contains 14 residues. The CDR3 DNA follows: TGCAGTGCTAGAGATATGGGGGCAGGCGCCGAAGCTTTCTTT. Protein product: CSARDMGAGAEAFF.

This clonotype was picked up many times. DNA for the CDR3: TGTGCCAGCGGACCTATTACAGGAACCCCTTATGGCTACACCTTC. It codes for CASGPITGTPYGYTF. V and J are TRBV6-6 and TRBJ1-2; weak D call: TRBD1 (5 bases). Trimming pared 8 bases from V and 5 bases from J, leaving 21 bases between. Germline loops: CDR1 MNHNY, CDR2 SVGAGI (reference sequence). The CDR3 runs 15 residues.

In this sample, this clonotype turned up many times. The V and J genes are TRBV6-6 and TRBJ1-4, with 8 bases fitting TRBD1. V shed 6 bases and J 8 bases; nucleotides not matched to a gene: 5. This CDR3 region has 13 residues. CDR1 MNHNY and CDR2 SVGAGI come from the germline V gene (reference sequence). For the CDR3, the DNA is TGTGCCAGCAGAGCGACAGGGGAGGAAAAACTGTTTTTT. It translates to CASRATGEEKLFF.

The chain joins TRBV5-1 to TRBJ1-6; D not certain. Germline values: CDR1 SGHRS, CDR2 YFSETQ. This CDR3 region has 15 residues. V lost 10 bases and J 10 bases, leaving 24 bases between the germline ends. The CDR3 bases are TGCGCCGGAAGCGCAGAGCGGGGATTTGAGTCACCCCTCCACTTT. Translated: CAGSAERGFESPLHF.

The rearrangement uses TRBV10-3 and TRBJ1-2; 8 nucleotides align to TRBD1. Per the germline V gene, CDR1 is ENHRY and CDR2 is SYGVKD. CDR3 size: 13 residues. V gave up 9 bases and J gave up 2 bases; unmatched junction bases: 5. Written as DNA, the CDR3 is TGTGCCATGGGGACAGGCGAGAACTATGGCTACACCTTC. This encodes CAMGTGENYGYTF.

Ten or more counts support this clonotype. The V call is TRBV20-1, the J call TRBJ2-3; 9 bases are a match to TRBD1. There are 16 residues in the CDR3. V lost 6 bases to trimming and J lost 2 bases; unmatched junction nucleotides: 12. Germline lookup yields CDR1 DFQATT and CDR2 SNEGSKA (reference sequence). The CDR3 nucleotides are TGCAGTGCGCAAACCCGACAGGGGGATATCACAGATACGCAGTATTTT. Translating it yields CSAQTRQGDITDTQYF.

Many counts were recorded for this clonotype. The V gene is TRBV5-8, the J gene TRBJ1-1; TRBD1 might be the D (5 bases). This CDR3 contains 16 residues. With 2 bases removed from V and 4 bases from J, the gap between germline ends came to 18 bases. Germline-derived CDR1 and CDR2 are SGHTS and YDEGEE. The CDR3 sequence: CASSLFSGTKVTEAFF. The CDR3 coding sequence is TGTGCCAGCAGCTTATTTTCCGGGACGAAAGTCACTGAAGCTTTCTTT.

This clonotype has a count of ten or more. V gene TRBV15 combines with J gene TRBJ1-1; D is possibly TRBD1 (5 bases). Trimming removed 5 bases at V and 1 base at J, with 14 bases between. CDR3 size: 15 residues. Germline-derived CDR1 and CDR2 are LNHNV and YYDKDF (reference sequence). The CDR3 DNA sequence: TGTGCCACCAGCCTCCGACAGCCAGGGAACACTGAAGCTTTCTTT. Its protein is CATSLRQPGNTEAFF.

This clonotype was picked up many times. The V and J genes are TRBV20-1 and TRBJ2-5; unclear D gene. Trimming stripped 0 bases from V and 5 bases from J, with 16 bases between. Germline V lookup: CDR1 DFQATT, CDR2 SNEGSKA (reference sequence). The CDR3 extends over 15 amino acids. The CDR3 loop reads CSARDMVANLETQYF. CDR3 bases: TGCAGTGCTAGAGATATGGTAGCTAATCTGGAGACCCAGTACTTC.